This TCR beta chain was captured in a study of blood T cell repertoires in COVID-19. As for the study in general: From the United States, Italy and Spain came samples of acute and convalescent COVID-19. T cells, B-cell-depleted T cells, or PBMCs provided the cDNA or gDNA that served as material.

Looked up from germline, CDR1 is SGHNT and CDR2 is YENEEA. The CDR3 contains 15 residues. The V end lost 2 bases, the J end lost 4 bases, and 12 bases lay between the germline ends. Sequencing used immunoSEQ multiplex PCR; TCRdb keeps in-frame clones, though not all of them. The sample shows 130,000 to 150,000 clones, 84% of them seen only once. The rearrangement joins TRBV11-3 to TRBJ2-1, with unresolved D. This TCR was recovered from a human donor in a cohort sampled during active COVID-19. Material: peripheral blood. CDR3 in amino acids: CASSLYAATYNEQFF. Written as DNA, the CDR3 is TGTGCCAGCAGCTTATACGCCGCGACATACAATGAGCAGTTCTTC.